This T cell receptor beta chain was obtained from a study of blood T cell repertoires in COVID-19. This clone was observed a single time. The germline CDR1 and CDR2 sequences are SQVTM and ANQGSEA. The germline V and J ends were trimmed by 3 bases and 1 base, with 17 bases remaining between them. The CDR3 is 16 residues long. Original data processing: Amplification of reference gene primers was used by the study to estimate nucleated cell counts. The data were produced by immunoSEQ multiplex PCR, yet TCRdb's version contains in-frame clones alone and is incomplete. V and J calls and clone size are as listed in that table; D and trimming were resolved from the DNA. The sample has some 6,000 clones, about 88% seen once.

The sample taken for sequencing was peripheral blood. This chain uses TRBV29-1 with TRBJ2-3, with D perhaps matching TRBD1 (5 bases). This sequence was found in a human donor in a cohort sampled during active COVID-19. The CDR3 loop reads CSVDFLMQTGTDTQYF. In DNA, the CDR3 is TGCAGCGTTGACTTCCTAATGCAGACAGGCACAGATACGCAGTATTTT.